The TCR beta chain described here comes from a study of control samples from healthy donors and cancer patients. V lost 3 bases and J lost 7, with 15 bases in between. The CDR3 sequence is 14 residues long. Per germline, CDR1 KGHSH and CDR2 LQKENI. Data came from immunoSEQ multiplex PCR; TCRdb stores just in-frame clones and leaves some out. This sample yields about 170,000 clones, of which about 90% are seen a single time; around 11% belongs to the top ten. The sequence derives from a man under 40 in good health. The sequenced sample was blood. The chain has TRBV18 and TRBJ1-2, with D possibly matching TRBD1 (6 bases). The CDR3 DNA reads TGTGCCAGCTCACCTATGGACAGCGCCTTTGGCTACACCTTC. Translating gives CASSPMDSAFGYTF. The variable domain in full, completed from reference TRBV18 and TRBJ1-2, reads NAGVMQNPRHLVRRRGQEARLRCSPMKGHSHVYWYRQLPEEGLKFMVYLQKENIIDESGMPKERFSAEFPKEGPSILRIQQVVRGDSAAYFCASSPMDSAFGYTFGSGTRLTVV.